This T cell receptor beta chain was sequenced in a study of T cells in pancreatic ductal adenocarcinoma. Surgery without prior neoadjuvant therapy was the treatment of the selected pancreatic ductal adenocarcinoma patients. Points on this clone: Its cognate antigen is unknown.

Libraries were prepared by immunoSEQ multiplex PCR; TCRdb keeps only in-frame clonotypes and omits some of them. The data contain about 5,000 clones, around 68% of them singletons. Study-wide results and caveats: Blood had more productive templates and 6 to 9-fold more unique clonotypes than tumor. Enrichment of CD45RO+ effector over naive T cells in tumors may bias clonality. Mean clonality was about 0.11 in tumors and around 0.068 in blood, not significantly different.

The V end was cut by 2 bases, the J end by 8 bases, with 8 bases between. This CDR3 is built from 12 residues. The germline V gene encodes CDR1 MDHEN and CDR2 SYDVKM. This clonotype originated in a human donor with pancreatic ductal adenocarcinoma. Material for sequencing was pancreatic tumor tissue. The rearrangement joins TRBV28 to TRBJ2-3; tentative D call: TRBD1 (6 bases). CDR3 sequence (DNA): TGTGCCAGCAGTTTACTGGGGGCTACGCAGTATTTT. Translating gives CASSLLGATQYF. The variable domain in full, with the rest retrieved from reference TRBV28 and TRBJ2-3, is DVKVTQSSRYLVKRTGEKVFLECVQDMDHENMFWYRQDPGLGLRLIYFSYDVKMKEKGDIPEGYSVSREKKERFSLILESASTNQTSMYLCASSLLGATQYFGPGTRLTVL.